The entry below gives a single T cell receptor beta chain sequence along with its context. The sample is drawn from a study of cytomegalovirus exposure and HLA in healthy donors. Study at large: Around 87 million unique TCRs, all from HLA-typed donors, were included in an early release of the data.

Trimming at V came to 4 bases and at J to 6 bases, leaving 11 bases not matched to a gene. The CDR3 is 16 amino acids. Germline CDR1 is SEHNR and CDR2 is FQNEAQ (reference sequence). This PCR relied on a set of 60 Vbeta primers and 13 Jbeta primers. Sequencing used immunoSEQ multiplex PCR; TCRdb keeps in-frame clones, though not all of them. The sample has fewer than 150,000 clones, approximately 77% seen once. Source material: PBMCs. The chain combines TRBV7-9 with TRBJ2-2; 7 positions match TRBD1. The sequence derives from a woman aged 45 to 65 in good health and CMV-seronegative. The CDR3 DNA follows: TGTGCCAGCAGCTCCCGGGACAGACCAATCCCCGGGGAGCTGTTTTTT. As protein: CASSSRDRPIPGELFF.